This T cell receptor beta chain came from a study of patients and donors after allogeneic stem cell transplantation. Via MiXCR, TCRdb re-called the RT-PCR reads, giving one row per CDR3 protein. The data show 800,000 to 1,000,000 distinct CDR3 sequences, roughly 18% seen once. This clonotype came up a few times. This CDR3 region has 17 residues. The germline gives CDR1 KGHDR, CDR2 SFDVKD. Trimming cost V 2 bases and J 1 base; bases outside gene matches: 8. This receptor was identified in a human donor who was either an allogeneic HSCT recipient or a stem cell or donor lymphocyte infusion donor (not recorded which). It is not recorded whose cells these are; they may come from a transplant donor. What was sequenced was blood, either unsorted or a sorted T cell fraction (not recorded which). J is TRBJ2-7 and V is TRBV24-1; 9 bases are shared with TRBD1. As DNA, the CDR3 is TGTGCCACCAGTGATTCACACAGGGGGCTGACTTCCTACGAGCAGTACTTC. Encoded protein: CATSDSHRGLTSYEQYF.